This entry lists 8 T cell receptor beta chains sequenced from one sample in a study of T-cell reconstitution after alpha-beta-depleted transplantation in children. The TCRbeta library was prepared with unique molecular identifiers. TCRdb independently ran MiXCR on the PCR reads; one entry per CDR3 protein. The sample lists approximately 190,000 distinct CDR3 sequences, 7.5% to 9.5% occurring once. Sequencing used PBMCs, mostly from graft donor cells, obtained 360 days after TCRalphabeta/CD19-depleted stem cell transplant. Receptors were obtained from a male patient aged 2-9 years who had a stem cell transplant for acute myeloid leukemia, so the T cells may come from the graft donor.

A few counts support this clonotype. This chain uses TRBV12-3 or TRBV12-4 with TRBJ2-2, with 10 bases matching TRBD2. The junction had 3 bases not matched to a gene; V was cut back by 5 bases and J by 3 bases. The CDR3 spans 15 residues. CDR3 nucleotide sequence: TGTGCCAGCAGTGGGACTAGCGAGTACACCGGGGAGCTGTTTTTT. Translating it yields CASSGTSEYTGELFF.

This clonotype was counted many times. V usage is TRBV6-2 or TRBV6-3 and J usage is TRBJ2-7; a weak D match, TRBD1 (6 bases). Germline CDR1 is MNHEY and CDR2 is SVGEGT. The CDR3 runs 14 residues. V was cut by 6 bases and J by 2 bases, with 14 bases left in between. CDR3 region: CASSAYRVAYEQYF. As DNA, the CDR3 is TGTGCCAGCAGCGCTTACAGGGTAGCCTACGAGCAGTACTTC.

This chain uses TRBV12-3 or TRBV12-4 with TRBJ1-3; D is undetermined. Trimming stripped 9 bases from V and 0 bases from J, with 15 bases between. The CDR3 totals 15 residues. The DNA of the CDR3 is TGTGCCAGTACGTATCTGGGGAGCTCTGGAAACACCATATATTTT. It yields the protein CASTYLGSSGNTIYF.

The table lists this clonotype with many counts. This rearrangement joins TRBV5-6 to TRBJ2-2; the match to TRBD1 covers 7 bases. The CDR3 runs 16 residues. Trimming took 4 bases from V and 2 from J; bases not matched to a gene: 8. CDR1 is SGHDT and CDR2 is YYEEEE in the germline V gene. The CDR3 sequence is CASSGDRDRNTGELFF. The CDR3 region has the DNA TGTGCCAGCAGCGGGGACCGGGACAGAAACACCGGGGAGCTGTTTTTT.

This clonotype was counted between two and nine times. This chain links TRBV30 with TRBJ1-4; D ambiguous. The V gene's germline CDR1 is GTSNPN and CDR2 SVGIG (reference sequence). Trimming pared 3 bases from V and 6 bases from J, leaving 14 bases between. The length of the CDR3 is 14 residues. The CDR3 DNA reads TGTGCCTGGAGACCGGCAGGCTCGGATGAAAAACTGTTTTTT. This translates into CAWRPAGSDEKLFF.

This clonotype was seen only a few times. The CDR3 sequence is CASSLGPLNSGAFF. As DNA, the CDR3 is TGCGCCAGCAGCCTGGGACCGCTGAACTCTGGGGCTTTCTTT. This chain links TRBV5-1 with TRBJ1-1; D might be TRBD1 (5 bases). CDR1 and CDR2 from the germline V gene are SGHRS and YFSETQ. Deletions cut 4 bases from V and 11 bases from J, with 21 bases between. CDR3 length: 14 amino acids.

This clonotype was counted between two and nine times. V gene TRBV4-1 combines with J gene TRBJ1-2; possible D gene TRBD1, 6 bases. Trimming removed 2 bases from V and 6 bases from J, with 13 bases in between. The CDR3 totals 14 residues. Looked up from germline, CDR1 is MGHRA and CDR2 is YSYEKL. The CDR3 region is CASSQQGRGNGYTF. The CDR3 bases are TGCGCCAGCAGCCAACAGGGAAGGGGGAATGGCTACACCTTC.

This clonotype was recorded many times. V gene TRBV11-2 combines with J gene TRBJ2-3, with a possible D match to TRBD1 (5 bases). Germline V gene data show CDR1 as SGHAT and CDR2 as FQNNGV. V lost 5 bases and J 1 base, leaving 13 bases between the germline ends. The CDR3 contains 15 residues. CDR3 amino acids: CASSTRVRGTDTQYF. The CDR3 region has the DNA TGTGCCAGCAGCACCAGGGTCCGCGGCACAGATACGCAGTATTTT.